This T cell receptor beta chain was found in a study of T cell changes during pregnancy in multiple sclerosis. The protocol was immunoSEQ multiplex PCR, while the TCRdb copy is restricted to in-frame clones and leaves out a portion. The profile covers around 40,000 clones, with about 91% appearing a single time and approximately 0.5% taken by the ten largest. In its sample, this clone was seen a few times. CDR1 and CDR2 (germline): MNHEY, SMNVEV (reference sequence). The J segment lost 2 bases and the V segment lost 3 bases, leaving 7 bases of the junction unmatched. This CDR3 region has 16 residues.

This sequence originates from a female donor in good health, enrolled as a control in a pregnancy study. The V call is TRBV27, the J call TRBJ2-1, with 7 bases identical to TRBD2. This sample comprised CD4+ T cells from peripheral blood mononuclear cells, obtained in the second trimester of pregnancy. Here the CDR3 DNA reads TGTGCCAGCAGTTTGGGGTGGACTAGAGCCTACAATGAGCAGTTCTTC. Protein sequence: CASSLGWTRAYNEQFF.